The entry below describes one T cell receptor (beta chain). Clones were sequenced by immunoSEQ multiplex PCR, and TCRdb holds only the in-frame ones, with some missing. The sample lists a few hundred thousand clones, about nine tenths occurring once. Trimming shortened V by 0 bases and J by 3 bases, and 9 bases separated the two germline ends. Germline CDR1 reads LNHDA; CDR2 reads SQIVND (reference sequence). The CDR3 length is 15 residues. The source of the sample is a study of blood T cell repertoires in COVID-19. Study context: Material from acute and convalescent COVID-19 was sourced from the United States, Italy and Spain. The cDNA or gDNA used as material had been derived from T cells, B-cell-depleted T cells, or PBMCs.

Sequences were obtained from peripheral blood. The origin of this receptor is a man between 60 and 75 years old with acute or convalescent COVID-19. The rearrangement uses TRBV19 and TRBJ1-5; a weak D match, TRBD1 (5 bases). This chain's CDR3 is CASSIDHRFNQPQHF. CDR3 in DNA: TGTGCCAGTAGTATAGATCACAGGTTCAATCAGCCCCAGCATTTT. Looking up the rest from reference TRBV19 and TRBJ1-5 gives the full variable domain: DGGITQSPKYLFRKEGQNVTLSCEQNLNHDAMYWYRQDPGQGLRLIYYSQIVNDFQKGDIAEGYSVSREKKESFPLTVTSAQKNPTAFYLCASSIDHRFNQPQHFGDGTRLSIL.